This TCR beta chain was recorded in a study of T cells in Graves' hyperthyroidism and ophthalmopathy. Study-level results: Among clonotypes expanded in thyroid above 0.001, most were also found in blood.

RNA transcripts provided the source from which TCR beta CDR3 regions were amplified. RT-PCR in the first round (using the HTBI primer set) targeted the TCR CDR3. TCRdb itself ran the multiplex PCR reads through MiXCR, one entry per CDR3 protein. The sample lists around 700,000 distinct CDR3 sequences; around 20% were seen once. Deletions cut 5 bases from V and 5 bases from J, with 14 bases between. This CDR3 region has 14 residues. From germline, CDR1 is SGHTA and CDR2 FQGTGA. This clonotype was counted at least ten times. What it binds is not known. The V and J genes are TRBV7-3 and TRBJ2-3; weak D call: TRBD2 (6 bases). Sample: blood. The receptor's source is a woman aged 50 to 65 with Graves' hyperthyroidism that later progressed to Graves' ophthalmopathy. For the CDR3, the DNA is TGTGCCAGCAGCATGGCTCGGGGGTTAGATACGCAGTATTTT. This gives the protein CASSMARGLDTQYF.